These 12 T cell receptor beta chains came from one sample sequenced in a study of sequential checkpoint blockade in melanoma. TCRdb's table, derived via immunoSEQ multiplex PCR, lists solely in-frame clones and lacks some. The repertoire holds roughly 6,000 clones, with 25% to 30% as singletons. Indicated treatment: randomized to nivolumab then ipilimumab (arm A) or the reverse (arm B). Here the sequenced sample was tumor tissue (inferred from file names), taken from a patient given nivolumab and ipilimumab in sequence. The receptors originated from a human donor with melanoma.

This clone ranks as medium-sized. CDR3 residues: CASSLRPGQGGNQPQHF. The CDR3 bases are TGTGCCAGCAGCTTACGGCCGGGACAGGGCGGGAATCAGCCCCAGCATTTT. The chain carries TRBV11-3 and TRBJ1-5; 9 bases fit TRBD1. The CDR3 loop spans 17 amino acids. CDR1 is SGHNT, CDR2 YENEEA, per germline. Trimming cost V 2 bases and J 4 bases; bases outside gene matches: 9.

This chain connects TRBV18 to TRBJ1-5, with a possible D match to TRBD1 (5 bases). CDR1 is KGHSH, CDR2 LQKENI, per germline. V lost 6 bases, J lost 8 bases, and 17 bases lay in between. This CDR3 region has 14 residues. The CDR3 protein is CASSWDVRAEPQHF. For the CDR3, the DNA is TGTGCCAGCTCCTGGGACGTTCGGGCGGAGCCCCAGCATTTT.

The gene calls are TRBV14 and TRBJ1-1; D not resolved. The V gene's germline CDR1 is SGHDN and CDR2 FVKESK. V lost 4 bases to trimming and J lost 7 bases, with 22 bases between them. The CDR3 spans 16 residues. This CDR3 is CASSPPRWAGADEAFF. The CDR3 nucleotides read TGTGCCAGCAGCCCGCCAAGGTGGGCAGGTGCGGATGAAGCTTTCTTT.

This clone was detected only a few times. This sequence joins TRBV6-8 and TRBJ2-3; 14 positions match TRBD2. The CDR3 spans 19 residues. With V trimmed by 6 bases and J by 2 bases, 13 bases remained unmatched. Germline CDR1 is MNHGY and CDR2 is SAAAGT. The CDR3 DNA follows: TGTGCCAGCAGCGGACTAGCGGGGGGCCTCGAGTCTTCCACAGATACGCAGTATTTT. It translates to CASSGLAGGLESSTDTQYF.

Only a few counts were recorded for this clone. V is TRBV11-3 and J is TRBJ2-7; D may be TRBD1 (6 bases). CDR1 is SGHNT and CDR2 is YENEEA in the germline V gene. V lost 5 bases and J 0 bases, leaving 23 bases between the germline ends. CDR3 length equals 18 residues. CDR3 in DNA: TGTGCCAGCAGCCCAAGCCTCGTTGGTGGGGGCCTCTCCTACGAGCAGTACTTC. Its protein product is CASSPSLVGGGLSYEQYF.

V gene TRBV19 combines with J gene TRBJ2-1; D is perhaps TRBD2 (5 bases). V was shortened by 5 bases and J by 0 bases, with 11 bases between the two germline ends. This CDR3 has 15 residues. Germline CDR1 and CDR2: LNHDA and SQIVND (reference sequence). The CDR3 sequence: CASSYGVLSYNEQFF. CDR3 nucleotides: TGTGCCAGTAGTTACGGGGTCCTCTCCTACAATGAGCAGTTCTTC.

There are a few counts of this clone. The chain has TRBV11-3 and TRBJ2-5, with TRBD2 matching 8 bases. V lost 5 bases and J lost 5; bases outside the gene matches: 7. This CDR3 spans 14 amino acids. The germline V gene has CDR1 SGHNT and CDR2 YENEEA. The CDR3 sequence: CASSPTGGRETQYF. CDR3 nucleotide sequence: TGTGCCAGCAGCCCCACGGGGGGGAGGGAGACCCAGTACTTC.

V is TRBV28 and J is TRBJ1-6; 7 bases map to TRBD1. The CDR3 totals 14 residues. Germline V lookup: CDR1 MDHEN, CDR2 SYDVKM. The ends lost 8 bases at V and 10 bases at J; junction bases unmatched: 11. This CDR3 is CASSDYRGNSPLHF. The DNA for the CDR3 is TGTGCCAGCTCCGATTACAGGGGCAACTCACCCCTCCACTTT.

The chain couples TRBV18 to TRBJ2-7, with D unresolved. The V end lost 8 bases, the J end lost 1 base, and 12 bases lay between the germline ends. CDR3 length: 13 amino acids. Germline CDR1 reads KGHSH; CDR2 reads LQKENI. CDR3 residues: CASRGPGSYEQYF. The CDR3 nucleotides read TGTGCCAGCCGTGGCCCAGGATCCTACGAGCAGTACTTC. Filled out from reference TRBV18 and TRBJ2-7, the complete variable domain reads NAGVMQNPRHLVRRRGQEARLRCSPMKGHSHVYWYRQLPEEGLKFMVYLQKENIIDESGMPKERFSAEFPKEGPSILRIQQVVRGDSAAYFCASRGPGSYEQYFGPGTRLTVT.

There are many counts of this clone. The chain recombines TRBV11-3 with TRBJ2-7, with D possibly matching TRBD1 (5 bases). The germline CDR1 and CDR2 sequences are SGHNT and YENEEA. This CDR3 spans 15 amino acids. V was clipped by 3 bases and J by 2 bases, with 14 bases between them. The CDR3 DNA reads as TGTGCCAGCAGCTTCCGGACACAGTTAGCCTACGAGCAGTACTTC. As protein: CASSFRTQLAYEQYF.

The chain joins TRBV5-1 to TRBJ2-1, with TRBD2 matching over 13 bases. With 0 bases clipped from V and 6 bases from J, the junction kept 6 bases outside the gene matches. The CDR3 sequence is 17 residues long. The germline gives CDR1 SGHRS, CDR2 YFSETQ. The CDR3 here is CASSLGTSGSISNEQFF. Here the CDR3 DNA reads TGCGCCAGCAGCTTGGGGACTAGCGGGAGTATATCCAATGAGCAGTTCTTC.

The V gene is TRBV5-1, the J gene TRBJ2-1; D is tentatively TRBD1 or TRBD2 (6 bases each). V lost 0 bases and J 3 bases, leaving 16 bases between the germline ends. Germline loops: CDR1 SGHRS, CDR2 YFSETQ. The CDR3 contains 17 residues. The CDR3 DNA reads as TGCGCCAGCAGCTTGGGGGGGGCTAGCGCCTTCTACAATGAGCAGTTCTTC. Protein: CASSLGGASAFYNEQFF.